This record covers a single T cell receptor (beta chain). These data belong to a study of blood T cell repertoires in COVID-19. The overall study: Donors in the United States, Italy and Spain gave samples during acute or convalescent COVID-19. The cDNA or gDNA used as material had been derived from T cells, B-cell-depleted T cells, or PBMCs.

The authors' processing: By means of reference gene primer amplification, nucleated cell counts were estimated. Method: immunoSEQ multiplex PCR; TCRdb's copy keeps in-frame clones and lacks some. V and J calls and clone size come straight from that table; D and trimming were deduced from the DNA. In the table there are about 260,000 clones, over 70% of which are singletons. CDR1 is LNHDA and CDR2 is SQIVND in the germline V gene (reference sequence). J lost 7 bases, V lost 5 bases, and 9 bases had no gene match. The CDR3 is 14 amino acids. Sequencing was carried out using peripheral blood. This TCR derives from a woman in her 40s who had recovered from COVID-19. The V and J genes are TRBV19 and TRBJ1-2; 8 nucleotides line up with TRBD1. The CDR3 coding sequence is TGTGCCAGTAGTGGGACAGGTGGGCCGGTTGGCTACACCTTC. Translating gives CASSGTGGPVGYTF.